Each of the 15 T cell receptor beta chains below was sequenced from the same sample in a study of regulatory and conventional T cells in RAG deficiency. Blood CD4+ CD25-low CD127-high conventional T cells supplied the genomic DNA template. The protocol was immunoSEQ multiplex PCR, while the TCRdb copy is restricted to in-frame clones and leaves out a portion. The sample comprises about 46,000 clones, 70% to 90% of which are singletons, and 0.51% rests with the top ten. These data also formed part of another study, on regulatory T cells. This second report adds: The primer mix had 52 TRBV and 13 TRBJ primers.

Sequencing input: CD4+ effector T cells sorted from blood. Receptor source: a human donor in good health.

The chain combines TRBV28 with TRBJ2-5; D unclear. Germline V gene sequence: CDR1 MDHEN, CDR2 SYDVKM. This CDR3 has 15 amino acids. The V gene lost 8 bases and the J gene lost 3 bases, with 19 bases spanning the gap. The CDR3 spells CASHQPGRSKETQYF. DNA of the CDR3: TGTGCCAGCCACCAACCAGGACGGTCAAAAGAGACCCAGTACTTC.

The CDR3 DNA reads as TGTGCCAGCAGCCCCCGGACAGGTGGCGCTGAAGCTTTCTTT. Its translation: CASSPRTGGAEAFF. The chain carries TRBV14 and TRBJ1-1; 7 bases match TRBD1. Per the germline V gene, CDR1 is SGHDN and CDR2 is FVKESK. This CDR3 contains 14 residues. Trimming cost V 4 bases and J 6 bases; bases outside gene matches: 8.

The genes are TRBV5-4 and TRBJ1-2, with TRBD1 identical over 9 bases. The junction had 6 bases not matched to a gene; V was cut back by 4 bases and J by 5 bases. The CDR3 totals 14 residues. Germline CDR1 SGHNT, CDR2 YYREEE (reference sequence). The CDR3 reads CASSGPGQGYGYTF. The CDR3 nucleotides are TGTGCCAGCAGCGGTCCGGGACAGGGTTATGGCTACACCTTC.

In nucleotides, the CDR3 is TGTGCCAGCAGCTTATGGACTGAAGCTTTCTTT. Amino acid sequence: CASSLWTEAFF. The V and J genes are TRBV7-9 and TRBJ1-1, with D uncertain. The CDR3 covers 11 residues. The V end lost 2 bases, the J end lost 5 bases, and 3 bases lay between the germline ends. Per the germline V gene, CDR1 is SEHNR and CDR2 is FQNEAQ (reference sequence).

This clone occurred a few times. The J gene is TRBJ1-2, the V gene TRBV19, with D maybe TRBD1 (5 bases). Germline CDR1 LNHDA, CDR2 SQIVND (reference sequence). The V gene lost 8 bases and the J gene lost 0 bases, with 19 bases spanning the gap. The CDR3 consists of 16 residues. CDR3 amino acids: CASAPTDRRANYGYTF. CDR3 DNA: TGTGCCAGTGCCCCCACAGACAGAAGAGCTAACTATGGCTACACCTTC.

In this sample, this clone turned up a few times. The chain couples TRBV19 to TRBJ2-7; TRBD2 matches 12 bases. Trimming removed 5 bases from V and 3 bases from J; junction bases left unmatched: 5. This CDR3 spans 15 amino acids. Germline V gives CDR1 LNHDA, CDR2 SQIVND (reference sequence). The CDR3 loop reads CASSSRTSGNYEQYF. The CDR3 DNA reads TGTGCCAGTAGTTCTCGGACTAGCGGGAACTACGAGCAGTACTTC.

The J gene is TRBJ1-1, the V gene TRBV6-1; TRBD1 agrees at 7 bases. J lost 1 base, V lost 7 bases, and 6 bases had no gene match. Per germline, CDR1 MNHNS and CDR2 SASEGT. The CDR3 extends over 14 amino acids. DNA for the CDR3: TGTGCCAGCACACAGACAGGGAAGAACACTGAAGCTTTCTTT. Its translation is CASTQTGKNTEAFF.

The V gene is TRBV2, the J gene TRBJ2-7; TRBD2 might be the D (6 bases). V dropped 6 bases and J dropped 2 bases, with 14 bases sitting between them. The CDR3 is 14 amino acids. Germline V CDR1 and CDR2: SNHLY, FYNNEI. CDR3 loop: CASRQRAGTYEQYF. The CDR3 region has the DNA TGTGCCAGCAGACAGCGGGCAGGGACCTACGAGCAGTACTTC.

V and J are TRBV7-8 and TRBJ2-1; D unclear. Trimming removed 0 bases at V and 11 bases at J, with 11 bases between. The CDR3 length is 13 residues. The V gene's germline CDR1 is SGHVS and CDR2 FQNEAQ. The chain's CDR3 is CASSLAPGRQQFF. The CDR3, as DNA: TGTGCCAGCAGCTTAGCTCCAGGCAGACAGCAGTTCTTC.

The chain combines TRBV28 with TRBJ1-5; D is ambiguous. The V end lost 7 bases, the J end lost 5 bases, and 12 bases lay between the germline ends. The V gene's germline CDR1 is MDHEN and CDR2 SYDVKM. This CDR3 spans 13 amino acids. CDR3 nucleotides: TGTGCCAGCACTCGGCAGCCAGATCAGCCCCAGCATTTT. This translates into CASTRQPDQPQHF.

The J gene is TRBJ2-1, the V gene TRBV29-1; D may be TRBD1 (5 bases). The ends were cut back, 3 bases at V and 4 bases at J, with 10 bases in the middle. The V gene's germline CDR1 is SQVTM and CDR2 ANQGSEA. The CDR3 covers 13 residues. The CDR3 here is CSVDRVPYNEQFF. As DNA, the CDR3 is TGCAGCGTTGACAGGGTTCCATACAATGAGCAGTTCTTC.

This sequence joins TRBV16 and TRBJ1-3; D ambiguous. Looked up from germline, CDR1 is KGHSY and CDR2 is FQNENV. V gave up 4 bases and J gave up 1 base, with 17 bases separating them. The CDR3 contains 17 residues. The CDR3 loop is CASSLHMSRSSGNTIYF. In DNA, the CDR3 is TGTGCCAGCAGCCTTCATATGAGCAGGTCGTCTGGAAACACCATATATTTT.

The chain is built from TRBV27 and TRBJ2-1; 14 positions agree with TRBD2. Germline V lookup: CDR1 MNHEY, CDR2 SMNVEV (reference sequence). This CDR3 comprises 17 residues. V lost 8 bases to trimming and J lost 9 bases; unmatched junction nucleotides: 15. The CDR3 region is CASQHARLAGGLSEQFF. The DNA for the CDR3 is TGTGCCAGCCAGCACGCCCGACTAGCGGGAGGGTTAAGTGAGCAGTTCTTC.

This clone was observed a single time. J is TRBJ1-4 and V is TRBV6-5; D gene ambiguous. CDR3 size: 16 residues. V was cut by 0 bases and J by 3 bases, with 11 bases left in between. Looked up from germline, CDR1 is MNHEY and CDR2 is SVGAGI. The CDR3 is CASSYSQLGANEKLFF. In DNA form, the CDR3 reads TGTGCCAGCAGTTACTCACAGCTGGGAGCTAATGAAAAACTGTTTTTT.

The chain joins TRBV2 to TRBJ1-1, with D perhaps TRBD1 (6 bases). Germline V gene data show CDR1 as SNHLY and CDR2 as FYNNEI. V was clipped by 7 bases and J by 0 bases, with 12 bases between them. The CDR3 loop spans 14 amino acids. The chain's CDR3 is CASKGGQVNTEAFF. The CDR3, as DNA: TGTGCCAGCAAAGGGGGGCAGGTGAACACTGAAGCTTTCTTT. The whole variable domain, remainder taken from reference TRBV2 and TRBJ1-1, is EPEVTQTPSHQVTQMGQEVILRCVPISNHLYFYWYRQILGQKVEFLVSFYNNEISEKSEIFDDQFSVERPDGSNFTLKIRSTKLEDSAMYFCASKGGQVNTEAFFGQGTRLTVV.